This T cell receptor beta chain was recorded in a study of cytomegalovirus exposure and HLA in healthy donors. Regarding the study as a whole: Many donors carried some public TCRs, although rarity characterized most TCR sequences. Researchers counted roughly 150 TCR beta chains as cytomegalovirus-associated. In vitro work confirmed that a few CMV-associated chains recognize CMV antigens.

Trimming took off 6 bases at V and 4 bases at J, with 10 bases between the two ends. Germline V CDR1 and CDR2: SNHLY, FYNNEI. CDR3 length: 12 residues. Assay: immunoSEQ multiplex PCR; the TCRdb copy retains only in-frame clones and omits some. The sample records approximately 200,000 clones, 75% to 90% being singletons. In its sample, this clone was seen a few times. The target antigen is unknown. The V call is TRBV2, the J call TRBJ2-7; maybe TRBD2 (5 bases). Sequenced input: PBMCs. This sequence was found in a man between 18 and 29 years old in good health and CMV-seropositive. The CDR3, as DNA: TGTGCCAGCAGGGAACTAGTATACGAGCAGTACTTC. Translated, it gives CASRELVYEQYF. The full variable domain, rest sourced from reference TRBV2 and TRBJ2-7, is EPEVTQTPSHQVTQMGQEVILRCVPISNHLYFYWYRQILGQKVEFLVSFYNNEISEKSEIFDDQFSVERPDGSNFTLKIRSTKLEDSAMYFCASRELVYEQYFGPGTRLTVT.